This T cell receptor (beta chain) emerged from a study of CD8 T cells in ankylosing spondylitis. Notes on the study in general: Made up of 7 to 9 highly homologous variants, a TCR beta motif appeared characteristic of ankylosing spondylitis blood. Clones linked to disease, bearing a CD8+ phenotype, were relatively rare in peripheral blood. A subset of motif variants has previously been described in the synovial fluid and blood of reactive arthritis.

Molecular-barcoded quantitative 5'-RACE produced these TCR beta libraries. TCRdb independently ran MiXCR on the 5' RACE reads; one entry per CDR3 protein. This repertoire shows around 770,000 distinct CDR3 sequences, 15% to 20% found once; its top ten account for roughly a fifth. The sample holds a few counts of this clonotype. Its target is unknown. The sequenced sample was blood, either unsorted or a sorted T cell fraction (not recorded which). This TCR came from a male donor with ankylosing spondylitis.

The CDR3 loop reads CSALKSGGYNEQFF. The CDR3 DNA reads TGCAGTGCCCTAAAGAGCGGGGGGTACAATGAGCAGTTCTTC. The J gene is TRBJ2-1, the V gene TRBV20-1; 9 nucleotides agree with TRBD2. The CDR3 has 14 amino acids. Germline values: CDR1 DFQATT, CDR2 SNEGSKA (reference sequence). V lost 6 bases, J lost 4 bases, and 7 bases stayed unmatched.